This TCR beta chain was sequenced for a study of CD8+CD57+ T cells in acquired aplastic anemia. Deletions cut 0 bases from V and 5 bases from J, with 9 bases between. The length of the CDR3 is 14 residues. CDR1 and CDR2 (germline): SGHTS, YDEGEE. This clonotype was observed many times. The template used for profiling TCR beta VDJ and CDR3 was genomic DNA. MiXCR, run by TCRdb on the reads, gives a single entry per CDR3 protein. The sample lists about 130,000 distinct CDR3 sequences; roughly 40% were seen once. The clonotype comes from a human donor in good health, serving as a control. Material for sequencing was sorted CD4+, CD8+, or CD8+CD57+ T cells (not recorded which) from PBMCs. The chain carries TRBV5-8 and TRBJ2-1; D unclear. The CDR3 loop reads CASSLAGYHNEQFF. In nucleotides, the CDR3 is TGTGCCAGCAGCTTGGCCGGTTACCACAATGAGCAGTTCTTC.